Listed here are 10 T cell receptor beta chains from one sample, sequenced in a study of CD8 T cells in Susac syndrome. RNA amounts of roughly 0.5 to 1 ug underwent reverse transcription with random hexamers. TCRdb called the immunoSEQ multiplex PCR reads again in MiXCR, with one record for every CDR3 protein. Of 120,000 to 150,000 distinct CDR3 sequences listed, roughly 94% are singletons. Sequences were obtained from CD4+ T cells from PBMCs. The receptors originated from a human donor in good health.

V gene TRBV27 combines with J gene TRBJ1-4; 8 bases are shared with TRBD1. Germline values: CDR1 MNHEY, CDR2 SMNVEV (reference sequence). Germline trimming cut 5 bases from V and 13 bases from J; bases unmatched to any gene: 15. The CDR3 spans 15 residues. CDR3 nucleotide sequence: TGTGCCAGCAGTCTCGGACAGGGACTGGGAGGGTTACTGTTTTTT. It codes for CASSLGQGLGGLLFF.

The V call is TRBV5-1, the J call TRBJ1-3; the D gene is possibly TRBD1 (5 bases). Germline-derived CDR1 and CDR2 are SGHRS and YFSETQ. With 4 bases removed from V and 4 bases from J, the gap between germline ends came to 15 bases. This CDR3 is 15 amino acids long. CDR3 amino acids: CASSPDQGSGNTIYF. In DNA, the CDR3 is TGCGCCAGCAGCCCGGATCAGGGTTCGGGAAACACCATATATTTT.

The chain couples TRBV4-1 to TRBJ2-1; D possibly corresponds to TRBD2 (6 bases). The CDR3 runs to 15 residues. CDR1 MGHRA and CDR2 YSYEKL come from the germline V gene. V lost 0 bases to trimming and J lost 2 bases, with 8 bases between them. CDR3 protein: CASSQEGGPYNEQFF. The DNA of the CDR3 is TGCGCCAGCAGCCAAGAAGGAGGGCCCTACAATGAGCAGTTCTTC.

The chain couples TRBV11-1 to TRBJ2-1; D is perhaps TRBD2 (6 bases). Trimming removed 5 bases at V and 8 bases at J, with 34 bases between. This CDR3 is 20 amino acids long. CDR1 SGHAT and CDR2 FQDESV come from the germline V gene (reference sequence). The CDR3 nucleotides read TGTGCCAGCAGCATTACCGGGACTCCCTTAAAGGCCATGATTGTCGATGAGCAGTTCTTC. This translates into CASSITGTPLKAMIVDEQFF.

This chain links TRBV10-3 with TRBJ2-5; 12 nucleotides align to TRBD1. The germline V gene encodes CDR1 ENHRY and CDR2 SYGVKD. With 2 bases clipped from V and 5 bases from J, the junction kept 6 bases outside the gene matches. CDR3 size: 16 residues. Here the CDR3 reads CAISELGTGGGETQYF. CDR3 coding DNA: TGTGCCATCAGTGAGCTCGGGACAGGGGGCGGGGAGACCCAGTACTTC.

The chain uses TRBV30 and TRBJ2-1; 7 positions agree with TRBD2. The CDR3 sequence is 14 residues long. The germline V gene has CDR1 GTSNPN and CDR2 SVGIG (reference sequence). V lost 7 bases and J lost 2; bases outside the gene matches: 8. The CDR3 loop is CAFSGGGTYNEQFF. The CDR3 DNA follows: TGTGCCTTCTCGGGGGGAGGTACCTACAATGAGCAGTTCTTC.

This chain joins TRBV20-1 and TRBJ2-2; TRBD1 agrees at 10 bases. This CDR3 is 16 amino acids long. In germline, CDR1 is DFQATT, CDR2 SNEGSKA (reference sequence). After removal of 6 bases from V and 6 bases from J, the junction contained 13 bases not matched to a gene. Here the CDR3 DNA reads TGCAGTGCCCGGAACCCGGGACAGGGGCCGGCCGGGGAGCTGTTTTTT. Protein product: CSARNPGQGPAGELFF.

CDR3 coding DNA: TGCGCCAGCAGCTTCGCCGGGACAGGGAGGACTGAAGCTTTCTTT. This translates into CASSFAGTGRTEAFF. V is TRBV5-1 and J is TRBJ1-1, with TRBD1 matching over 9 bases. The ends lost 2 bases at V and 5 bases at J; junction bases unmatched: 7. Germline values: CDR1 SGHRS, CDR2 YFSETQ. This CDR3 region has 15 residues.

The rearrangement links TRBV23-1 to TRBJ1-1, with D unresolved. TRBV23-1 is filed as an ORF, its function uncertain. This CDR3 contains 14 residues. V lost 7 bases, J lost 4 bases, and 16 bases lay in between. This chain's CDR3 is CASKVRSLGTEAFF. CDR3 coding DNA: TGCGCCAGCAAGGTGAGATCTTTGGGCACTGAAGCTTTCTTT.

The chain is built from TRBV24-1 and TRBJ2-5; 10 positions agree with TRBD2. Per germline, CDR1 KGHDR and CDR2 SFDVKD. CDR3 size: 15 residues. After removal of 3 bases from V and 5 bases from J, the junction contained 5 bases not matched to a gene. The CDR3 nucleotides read TGTGCCACCAGTGATCAATCAGCGGGAGGGGAGACCCAGTACTTC. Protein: CATSDQSAGGETQYF.